The sequence of this T cell receptor (beta chain) was determined in a study of T cells in Graves' hyperthyroidism and ophthalmopathy. Overall study results and limits: Researchers report that a 13 V-J model separated ophthalmopathy from stable hyperthyroidism. Progression to ophthalmopathy was predicted a median of 6.5 months early. Blood held most thyroid clonotypes expanded above 0.001 frequency.

The TCR beta CDR3 regions underwent amplification using RNA transcripts as the source. The HTBI primer set drove a first-round RT-PCR of the TCR CDR3. MiXCR was run by TCRdb on the multiplex PCR reads, yielding one entry per CDR3 protein. The sample yields about 660,000 distinct CDR3 sequences, about 45% seen once. Worth noting for this clonotype: As yet, its antigen is unknown.

Losses at the gene ends were 7 bases for V and 2 bases for J; bases not matched to a gene: 6. The CDR3 runs 15 residues. Germline CDR1 SNHLY, CDR2 FYNNEI. Specimen: peripheral blood or thyroid tissue (not recorded which). The chain uses TRBV2 and TRBJ1-5; 9 bases line up with TRBD1. The TCR comes from an adult man with Graves' disease, either hyperthyroidism or ophthalmopathy (not recorded which). The CDR3 region is CASTLTGGGNQPQHF. The CDR3 DNA is TGTGCCAGCACCCTTACAGGGGGCGGCAATCAGCCCCAGCATTTT.